The rows below give T cell receptor beta chains drawn from one sample of a study of molecular identifiers for immune sequencing clone quantification. In TCRdb, the PCR reads were re-called with MiXCR into one record per CDR3 protein. The table lists about half a million distinct CDR3 sequences, roughly 25% of them singletons. Input material: naive CD8+ T cells from blood, with Jurkat cell RNA spiked in. Receptor source: a human donor in good health. Some libraries in this study had Jurkat cell RNA spiked in. CDR3s include the opening cysteine and the closing phenylalanine or tryptophan. D genes are given only for firm matches. The size field is filled for only some rows; it gives once, few, many or a size class.

D	V	J	size	CDR3	DNA
TRBD1	TRBV12-3/TRBV12-4	TRBJ2-3	few	CASSFSGGYRADTQYF	TGTGCCAGCAGTTTCTCAGGGGGCTATAGGGCAGATACGCAGTATTTT
.	TRBV10-3	TRBJ2-1	.	CAISEASLEQFF	TGTGCCATCAGTGAAGCTAGCCTTGAGCAGTTCTTC
.	TRBV10-3	TRBJ2-7	.	CAISEIGGSPGEQYF	TGTGCCATCAGTGAGATCGGAGGTTCGCCGGGGGAGCAGTACTTC
.	TRBV4-2	TRBJ2-5	few	CASSPTSPKPGETQYF	TGTGCCAGCAGTCCCACCAGCCCCAAACCGGGGGAGACCCAGTACTTC
.	TRBV5-1	TRBJ1-1	.	CASSWGGMNTEALF	TGCGCCAGCAGCTGGGGGGGGATGAACACTGAAGCTCTCTTT
.	TRBV7-2	TRBJ2-3	few	CASSQRSYGIDTQYF	TGTGCCAGCAGCCAGAGGAGTTATGGTATAGATACGCAGTATTTT
TRBD1	TRBV27	TRBJ1-6	once	CASRAGGPYNSPLHF	TGTGCCAGCAGGGCAGGGGGACCCTATAATTCACCCCTCCACTTT
TRBD1	TRBV4-3	TRBJ2-7	few	CASSQDYRDRPTYEQYF	TGCGCCAGCAGCCAAGATTATCGGGACAGGCCTACCTACGAGCAGTACTTC
.	TRBV19	TRBJ1-2	.	CASSKDRNQVNGYTF	TGTGCCAGTAGTAAGGACCGCAACCAGGTTAATGGCTACACCTTC
.	TRBV4-2	TRBJ1-5	many	CASSPSDSNQPQHF	TGTGCCAGCAGTCCGTCGGACAGCAATCAGCCCCAGCATTTT
.	TRBV7-2	TRBJ2-5	.	CASSLYAAAQAPQYF	TGTGCCAGCAGCTTATACGCCGCGGCCCAAGCGCCCCAGTACTTC
TRBD2	TRBV5-4	TRBJ2-1	many	CASSGLAGESRRDEQFF	TGTGCCAGCAGCGGACTAGCGGGGGAGAGCCGTAGGGATGAGCAGTTCTTC
.	TRBV28	TRBJ1-3	.	CASSLQQGSGNTIYF	TGTGCCAGCAGTTTGCAACAGGGTTCTGGAAACACCATATATTTT
TRBD2	TRBV6-5	TRBJ2-7	.	CASSHGLAGDYEQYF	TGTGCCAGCAGTCACGGACTGGCGGGAGACTACGAGCAGTACTTC
TRBD1	TRBV20-1	TRBJ1-6	.	CSAWDRDNSPLHF	TGCAGTGCTTGGGACAGGGATAATTCACCCCTCCACTTT
TRBD1	TRBV11-2	TRBJ2-2	.	CASSQIPGQGANTGELFF	TGTGCCAGCAGCCAAATCCCGGGACAGGGGGCGAACACCGGGGAGCTGTTTTTT
TRBD1	TRBV6-2/TRBV6-3	TRBJ1-1	few	CASSYLAVRDRKMNTEAFF	TGTGCCAGCAGTTACTTAGCCGTCCGGGACAGAAAGATGAACACTGAAGCTTTCTTT
.	TRBV9	TRBJ1-2	.	CASSVVSGGDYTF	TGTGCCAGCAGCGTAGTTAGTGGGGGCGACTACACCTTC
.	TRBV30	TRBJ1-1	.	CAYAEGMNTEAFF	TGTGCCTACGCGGAGGGCATGAACACTGAAGCTTTCTTT
.	TRBV4-3	TRBJ1-6	.	CASSSHGAASSYNSPLHF	TGCGCCAGCAGCTCTCACGGGGCAGCGAGCTCCTATAATTCACCCCTCCACTTT
.	TRBV12-3/TRBV12-4	TRBJ1-3	.	CASSLDPGNTIYF	TGTGCCAGCAGTTTGGATCCTGGAAACACCATATATTTT
TRBD2	TRBV13	TRBJ2-2	.	CASSRITGTSGGMNTGELFF	TGTGCCAGCAGCCGAATCACGGGGACTAGCGGGGGCATGAACACCGGGGAGCTGTTTTTT
.	TRBV19	TRBJ1-4	.	CASSIGPATNEKLVF	TGTGCCAGTAGTATTGGGCCTGCAACTAATGAAAAACTGGTTTTT
.	TRBV7-9	TRBJ2-3	many	CASSPPSMNTQYF	TGTGCCAGCAGCCCCCCTTCTATGAATACGCAGTATTTT
.	TRBV19	TRBJ2-7	.	CASSAASGREQYF	TGTGCCAGTAGTGCGGCCTCAGGTCGCGAGCAGTACTTC
TRBD1	TRBV3-1	TRBJ1-3	.	CASSPGDSSGNTIYF	TGTGCCAGCAGCCCGGGGGACAGCTCTGGAAACACCATATATTTT
TRBD1	TRBV5-1	TRBJ2-7	many	CASSWDRYYEQYF	TGCGCCAGCAGCTGGGACAGGTACTACGAGCAGTACTTC
.	TRBV29-1	TRBJ1-1	many	CSVADTEAFF	TGCAGCGTTGCGGACACTGAAGCTTTCTTT
.	TRBV27	TRBJ1-1	many	CASSRNPADEAFF	TGTGCCAGCAGCAGAAACCCGGCAGATGAAGCTTTCTTT
TRBD1	TRBV5-1	TRBJ1-1	many	CASSLGDREAMNTEAFF	TGCGCCAGCAGCTTGGGCGACAGGGAGGCTATGAACACTGAAGCTTTCTTT
.	TRBV3-1	TRBJ1-1	many	CASSQRQINTEAFF	TGTGCCAGCAGCCAGAGACAGATCAACACTGAAGCTTTCTTT
TRBD1	TRBV11-2	TRBJ2-7	few	CASSPPGQAGYEQYF	TGTGCCAGCAGCCCTCCGGGACAGGCGGGCTACGAGCAGTACTTC